Shown below are 10 T cell receptor beta chains from a single sample sequenced in a study of T cell responses to AZD1222 COVID-19 vaccine. Sequenced by immunoSEQ multiplex PCR; TCRdb stores in-frame clones only, minus some. This sample has about 150,000 clones, with roughly 80% found just once. Specimen: peripheral blood, collected on day 0 of AZD1222 vaccination. The source of these receptors is an adult in good health.

In its sample, this clone was seen once. The gene calls are TRBV24-1 and TRBJ1-1; D is uncertain. Germline CDR1 and CDR2: KGHDR and SFDVKD. The V end was cut by 7 bases, the J end by 7 bases, with 12 bases between. The CDR3 totals 12 residues. In DNA, the CDR3 is TGTGCCACCAGAAAAGGTCGGGGTGAAGCTTTCTTT. The encoded protein is CATRKGRGEAFF.

The V call is TRBV12-3 or TRBV12-4, the J call TRBJ2-5; a possible D gene is TRBD2 (5 bases). The length of the CDR3 is 13 residues. V was cut by 3 bases and J by 5 bases, with 10 bases left in between. CDR3 nucleotide sequence: TGTGCCAGCAGTTTGGCCGGGGTGGAGACCCAGTACTTC. Translating it yields CASSLAGVETQYF.

V is TRBV5-1 and J is TRBJ1-1, with D perhaps matching TRBD1 (5 bases). Germline CDR1 is SGHRS and CDR2 is YFSETQ. Trimming shortened V by 5 bases and J by 0 bases, and 17 bases separated the two germline ends. The CDR3 is 16 residues long. The CDR3 sequence is CASREIKGTLNTEAFF. CDR3 bases: TGCGCCAGCAGAGAGATTAAGGGGACCTTGAACACTGAAGCTTTCTTT.

The rearrangement links TRBV3-1 (or the pseudogene TRBV3-2) to TRBJ1-1; 8 positions agree with TRBD1. This CDR3 comprises 16 residues. Trimming removed 3 bases from V and 1 base from J; junction bases left unmatched: 7. Germline assignment: CDR1 LGHDT and CDR2 YNNKEL (reference sequence). The CDR3 sequence: CASSHYRTGRNTEAFF. The CDR3 DNA reads as TGTGCCAGCAGCCATTACCGGACAGGGAGGAACACTGAAGCTTTCTTT.

This clone was observed a handful of times. The chain combines TRBV7-9 with TRBJ1-2; the D is unclear. There are 14 residues in the CDR3. V lost 1 base, J lost 1 base, and 7 bases lay in between. Germline V gene sequence: CDR1 SEHNR, CDR2 FQNEAQ (reference sequence). The CDR3 here is CASSLGHSNYGYTF. Written as DNA, the CDR3 is TGTGCCAGCAGCTTAGGACACAGTAACTATGGCTACACCTTC.

The chain uses TRBV6-5 and TRBJ1-5, with D maybe TRBD1 (5 bases). V was trimmed by 2 bases and J by 3 bases, leaving 11 bases between them. CDR1 and CDR2 from the germline V gene are MNHEY and SVGAGI. The CDR3 runs 15 residues. For the CDR3, the DNA is TGTGCCAGCAGTTACGACGGACACCCCAATCAGCCCCAGCATTTT. This gives the protein CASSYDGHPNQPQHF.

This chain connects TRBV5-4 to TRBJ1-2; 7 nucleotides align to TRBD1. After removal of 3 bases from V and 6 bases from J, the junction contained 5 bases not matched to a gene. The germline V gene encodes CDR1 SGHNT and CDR2 YYREEE (reference sequence). The CDR3 spans 13 residues. The CDR3, as DNA: TGTGCCAGCAGCTCAGGGACAGTTGATGGCTACACCTTC. Its translation: CASSSGTVDGYTF.

The chain couples TRBV5-4 to TRBJ2-1; 9 positions match TRBD1. The J segment lost 8 bases and the V segment lost 6 bases, leaving 15 bases of the junction unmatched. Germline values: CDR1 SGHNT, CDR2 YYREEE (reference sequence). The CDR3 length is 16 residues. The CDR3 coding sequence is TGTGCCAGCACGCTACAGGGGGCAGGGGGAAAGGATGAGCAGTTCTTC. It specifies CASTLQGAGGKDEQFF. The whole variable domain, remainder taken from reference TRBV5-4 and TRBJ2-1, is ETGVTQSPTHLIKTRGQQVTLRCSSQSGHNTVSWYQQALGQGPQFIFQYYREEENGRGNFPPRFSGLQFPNYSSELNVNALELDDSALYLCASTLQGAGGKDEQFFGPGTRLTVL.

With respect to this clone: This CDR3 is also generated by other DNA sequences in the sample. The chain couples TRBV6-1 to TRBJ1-5, with 7 positions matching TRBD1. Germline V gives CDR1 MNHNS, CDR2 SASEGT. With 3 bases clipped from V and 6 bases from J, the junction kept 5 bases outside the gene matches. The CDR3 consists of 14 residues. This chain's CDR3 is CASSEGTVSQPQHF. The CDR3 DNA follows: TGTGCCAGCAGTGAGGGGACAGTTAGTCAGCCCCAGCATTTT.

The genes are TRBV5-4 and TRBJ2-4; TRBD2 aligns across 7 bases. The germline V gene has CDR1 SGHNT and CDR2 YYREEE (reference sequence). The CDR3 contains 15 residues. J was trimmed by 3 bases and V by 1 base; bases with no gene match: 4. CDR3 in DNA: TGTGCCAGCAGCTTGCGGGGGGAAGGCAAAAACATTCAGTACTTC. Amino acid sequence: CASSLRGEGKNIQYF.